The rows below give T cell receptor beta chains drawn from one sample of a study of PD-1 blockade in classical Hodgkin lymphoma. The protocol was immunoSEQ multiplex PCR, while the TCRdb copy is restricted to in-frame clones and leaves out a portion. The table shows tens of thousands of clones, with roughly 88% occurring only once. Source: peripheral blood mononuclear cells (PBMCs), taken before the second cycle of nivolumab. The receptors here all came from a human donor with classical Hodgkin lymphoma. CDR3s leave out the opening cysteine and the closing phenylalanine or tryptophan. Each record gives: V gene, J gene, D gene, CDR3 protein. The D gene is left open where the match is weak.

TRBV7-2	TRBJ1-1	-	ASSPSLGGTEAF
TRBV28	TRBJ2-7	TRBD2	AVKRGAYEQY
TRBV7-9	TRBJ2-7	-	ASEGSYEQY
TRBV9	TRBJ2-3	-	ASSVTGGETDTQY
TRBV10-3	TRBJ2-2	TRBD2	AINKVGLAATNTGGLF
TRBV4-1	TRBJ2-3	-	ASSQPRVSDTQY
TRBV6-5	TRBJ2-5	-	ASSWGSVLKTQY
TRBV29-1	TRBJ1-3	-	SANGGNTIY
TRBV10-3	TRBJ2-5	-	AISVRGRQETQY
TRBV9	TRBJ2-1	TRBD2	ASSVLRSGSNEQF
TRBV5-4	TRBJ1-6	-	ASSLGIDRTNSPLH
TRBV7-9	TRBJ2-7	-	ASSLAQDEQY
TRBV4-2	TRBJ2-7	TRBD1	ASSQAGTGGLEQY
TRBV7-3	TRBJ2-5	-	ASSLGWGNQETQY
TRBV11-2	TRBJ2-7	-	ASSPTPGVHEQY
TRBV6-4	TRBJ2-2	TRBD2	ASSDSKASGRSGELF
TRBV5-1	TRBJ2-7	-	ASSWDTSSYEQY
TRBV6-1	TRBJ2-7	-	ASSEQRVYEQY
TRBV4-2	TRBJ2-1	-	ASSPTVSSYNEQF
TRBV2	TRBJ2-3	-	ASPLEVTDTQY
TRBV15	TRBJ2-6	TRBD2	ATSAWAGGSSGANVLT
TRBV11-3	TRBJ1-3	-	ASTESGNTIY
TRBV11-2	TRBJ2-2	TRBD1	ASSLRQGALNTGELF
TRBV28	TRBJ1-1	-	ALKQSMNTEAF
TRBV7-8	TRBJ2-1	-	ASSLDTGEGQF
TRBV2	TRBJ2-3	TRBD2	ASKLGPGLAGADTQY
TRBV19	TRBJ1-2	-	ASRYLTGYT
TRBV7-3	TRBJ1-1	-	ASSLLGGADTEAF
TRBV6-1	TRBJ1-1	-	ASSVTGLLMNTEAF
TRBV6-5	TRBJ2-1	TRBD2	ASSYSGSSYNEQF
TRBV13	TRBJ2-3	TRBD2	ASSFWTSGEPDTQY
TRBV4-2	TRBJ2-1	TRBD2	ASSPLAGVGPYNEQF
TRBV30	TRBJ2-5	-	AWGGVKTQY
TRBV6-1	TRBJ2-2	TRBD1	ATRTGNTGELF
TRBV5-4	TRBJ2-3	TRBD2	ASSLDQRELADTQY
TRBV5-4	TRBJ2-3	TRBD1	ASNQPDRAADTQY
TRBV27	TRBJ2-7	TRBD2	ASRQPGLASYEQY
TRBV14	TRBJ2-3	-	ASSQLDRTFRTDTQY
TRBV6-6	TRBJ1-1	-	ASSYRWENTEAF
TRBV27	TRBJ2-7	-	ASSFGGGPYEQY
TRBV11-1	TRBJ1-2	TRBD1	ASSLGTGSYYGYT
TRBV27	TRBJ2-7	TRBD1	ASSLLGTGDSYEQY
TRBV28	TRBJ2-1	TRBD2	ASMELAGANEQF